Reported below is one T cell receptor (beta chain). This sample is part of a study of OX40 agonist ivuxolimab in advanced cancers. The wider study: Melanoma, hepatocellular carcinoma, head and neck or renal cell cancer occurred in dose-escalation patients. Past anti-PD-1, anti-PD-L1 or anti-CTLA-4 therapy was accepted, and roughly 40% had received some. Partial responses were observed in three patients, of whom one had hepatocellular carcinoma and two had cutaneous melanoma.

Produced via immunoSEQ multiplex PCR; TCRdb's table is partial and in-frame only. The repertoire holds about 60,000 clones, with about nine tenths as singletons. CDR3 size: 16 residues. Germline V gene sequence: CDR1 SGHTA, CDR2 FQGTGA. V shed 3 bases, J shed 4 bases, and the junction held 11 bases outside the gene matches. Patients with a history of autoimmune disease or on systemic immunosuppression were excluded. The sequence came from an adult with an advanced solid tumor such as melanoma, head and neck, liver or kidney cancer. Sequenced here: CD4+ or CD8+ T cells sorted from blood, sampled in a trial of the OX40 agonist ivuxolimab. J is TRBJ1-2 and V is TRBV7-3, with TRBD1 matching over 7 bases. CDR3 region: CASSFTGTETSYGYTF. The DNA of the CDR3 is TGTGCCAGCAGCTTTACCGGGACAGAGACCAGCTATGGCTACACCTTC.